The 6 T cell receptor beta chains below were found in one sample sequenced in a study of molecular identifiers for immune sequencing clone quantification. TCRdb independently ran MiXCR on the PCR reads; one entry per CDR3 protein. This sample has 70,000 to 90,000 distinct CDR3 sequences; around 20% occur once, and the top ten carry more than 0.85%. The sample taken for sequencing was naive CD8+ T cells from blood, with Jurkat cell RNA spiked in. The subset is: FACS-sorted CD8+CD4-CCR7+CD45RA+ naive T cells. These receptors came from a human donor in good health. Some libraries in this study had Jurkat cell RNA spiked in.

Regarding this clonotype: A much larger clone sits a single nucleotide away, making a read error possible. The missing conserved phenylalanine or tryptophan at the end of this CDR3 makes a read error likely. The chain combines TRBV27 with TRBJ2-7; the match to TRBD1 covers 7 bases. The V gene end was trimmed by 6 bases and the J gene end by 2 bases; junction bases not matched to a gene: 13. Germline values: CDR1 MNHEY, CDR2 SMNVEV (reference sequence). The CDR3 is 16 amino acids. The CDR3 sequence is CASSHTGARHTYEQYS. The CDR3 bases are TGTGCCAGCAGCCACACAGGGGCCCGTCATACCTACGAGCAGTACTCC.

The sample holds many counts of this clonotype. The chain employs TRBV7-6 and TRBJ2-7, with D tentatively TRBD1 (6 bases). CDR3 length equals 15 residues. V was shortened by 5 bases and J by 2 bases, with 16 bases between the two germline ends. CDR1 and CDR2 (germline): SGHVS, FNYEAQ. CDR3 in amino acids: CASSPRQALAYEQYF. The CDR3 DNA reads as TGTGCCAGCAGCCCAAGACAGGCTTTAGCCTACGAGCAGTACTTC.

This clonotype has ten or more counts. The rearrangement joins TRBV6-2 or TRBV6-3 to TRBJ1-2; no firm D call. Germline assignment: CDR1 MNHEY and CDR2 SVGEGT. Trimming took 0 bases from V and 2 from J, leaving 7 bases between them. This CDR3 comprises 14 residues. CDR3 in amino acids: CASSYSNRNYGYTF. The CDR3 DNA reads TGTGCCAGCAGTTACTCAAACCGAAACTATGGCTACACCTTC.

This clonotype was seen repeatedly, ten times or more. This chain links TRBV6-5 with TRBJ2-1, with 7 bases matching TRBD1. Germline CDR1 MNHEY, CDR2 SVGAGI. V dropped 5 bases and J dropped 0; count of bases not matched to a gene: 1. The CDR3 is 14 amino acids. The CDR3 region is CASSRQGSYNEQFF. The CDR3 DNA follows: TGTGCCAGCAGTAGACAGGGCTCCTACAATGAGCAGTTCTTC.

The V call is TRBV5-1, the J call TRBJ1-1; D perhaps matches TRBD1 (6 bases). V gave up 0 bases and J gave up 1 base, with 16 bases separating them. In germline, CDR1 is SGHRS, CDR2 YFSETQ. The CDR3 is made up of 17 amino acids. CDR3 sequence: CASSLGGLWTENTEAFF. The CDR3, as DNA: TGCGCCAGCAGCTTGGGGGGCCTTTGGACAGAGAACACTGAAGCTTTCTTT.

This clonotype has a count of ten or more. V gene TRBV27 combines with J gene TRBJ1-5; 7 bases line up with TRBD1. The V gene end was trimmed by 3 bases and the J gene end by 8 bases; junction bases not matched to a gene: 7. The CDR3 sequence is 14 residues long. CDR1 and CDR2 from the germline V gene are MNHEY and SMNVEV (reference sequence). CDR3 bases: TGTGCCAGCAGTTTGGTGCAGGGGGTGGAGCCCCAGCATTTT. Encoded protein: CASSLVQGVEPQHF.